This T cell receptor (beta chain) was identified during a study of cytomegalovirus exposure and HLA in healthy donors. J lost 5 bases, V lost 4 bases, and 4 bases had no gene match. This CDR3 spans 15 amino acids. Germline V gene data show CDR1 as SGHTA and CDR2 as FQGTGA. In nominal health when sampled, donors likely had unrecorded immune exposures nonetheless. 60 Vbeta and 13 Jbeta primers were used in PCR. Produced via immunoSEQ multiplex PCR; TCRdb's table is partial and in-frame only. Among over 200,000 clones listed, over 65% were seen once. Material: PBMCs. This TCR derives from a woman aged 55-70 years in good health and CMV-seropositive. The V gene is TRBV7-3, the J gene TRBJ2-2; the match to TRBD1 covers 10 bases. Written as DNA, the CDR3 is TGTGCCAGCAGCTACGGGACAGGGGAAACCGGGGAGCTGTTTTTT. The encoded protein is CASSYGTGETGELFF.